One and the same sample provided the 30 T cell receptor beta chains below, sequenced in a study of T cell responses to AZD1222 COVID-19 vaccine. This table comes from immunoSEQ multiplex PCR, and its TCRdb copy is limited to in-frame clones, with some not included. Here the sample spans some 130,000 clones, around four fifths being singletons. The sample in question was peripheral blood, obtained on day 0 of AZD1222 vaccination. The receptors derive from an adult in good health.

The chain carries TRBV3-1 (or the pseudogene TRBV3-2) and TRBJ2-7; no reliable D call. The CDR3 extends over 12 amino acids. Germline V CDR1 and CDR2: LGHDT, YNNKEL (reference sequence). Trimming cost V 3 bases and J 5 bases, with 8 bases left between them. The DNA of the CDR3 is TGTGCCAGCAGCCATCAGACCAACGAGCAGTACTTC. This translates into CASSHQTNEQYF.

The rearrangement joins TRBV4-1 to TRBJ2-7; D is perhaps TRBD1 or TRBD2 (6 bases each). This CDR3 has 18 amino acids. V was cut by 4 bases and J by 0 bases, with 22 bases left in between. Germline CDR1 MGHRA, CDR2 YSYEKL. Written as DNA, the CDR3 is TGCGCCAGCAGCCCGAAGGGGGGAATCTCCCTCTTCTCCTACGAGCAGTACTTC. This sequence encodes CASSPKGGISLFSYEQYF.

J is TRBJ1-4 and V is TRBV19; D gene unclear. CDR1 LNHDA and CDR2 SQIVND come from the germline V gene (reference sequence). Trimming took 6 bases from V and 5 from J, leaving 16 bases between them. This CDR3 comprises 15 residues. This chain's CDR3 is CASRRAGRANEKLFF. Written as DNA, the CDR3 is TGTGCCAGTAGGCGCGCCGGGAGGGCGAATGAAAAACTGTTTTTT.

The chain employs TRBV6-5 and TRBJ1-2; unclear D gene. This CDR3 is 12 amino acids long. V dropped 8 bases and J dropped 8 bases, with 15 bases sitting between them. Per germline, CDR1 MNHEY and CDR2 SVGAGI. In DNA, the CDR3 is TGTGCCAGCGAAGGAGATGGGTGGGGCTACACCTTC. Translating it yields CASEGDGWGYTF.

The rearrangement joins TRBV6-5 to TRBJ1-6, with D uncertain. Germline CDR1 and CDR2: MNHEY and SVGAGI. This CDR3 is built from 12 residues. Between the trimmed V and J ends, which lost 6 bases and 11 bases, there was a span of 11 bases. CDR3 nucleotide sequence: TGTGCCAGCAGCCCCTCAATGACACCCCTCCACTTT. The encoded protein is CASSPSMTPLHF.

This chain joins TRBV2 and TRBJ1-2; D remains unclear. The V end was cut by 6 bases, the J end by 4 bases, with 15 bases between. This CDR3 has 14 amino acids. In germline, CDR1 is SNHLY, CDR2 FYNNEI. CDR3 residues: CASSFGRTSYGYTF. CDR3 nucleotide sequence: TGTGCCAGCAGCTTCGGACGCACCTCCTATGGCTACACCTTC.

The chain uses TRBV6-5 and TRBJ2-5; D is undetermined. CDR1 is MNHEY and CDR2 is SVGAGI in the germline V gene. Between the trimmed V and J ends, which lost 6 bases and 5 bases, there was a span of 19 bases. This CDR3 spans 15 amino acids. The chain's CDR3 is CASSVNLQGRETQYF. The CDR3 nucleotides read TGTGCCAGCAGCGTGAACTTACAAGGGCGGGAGACCCAGTACTTC.

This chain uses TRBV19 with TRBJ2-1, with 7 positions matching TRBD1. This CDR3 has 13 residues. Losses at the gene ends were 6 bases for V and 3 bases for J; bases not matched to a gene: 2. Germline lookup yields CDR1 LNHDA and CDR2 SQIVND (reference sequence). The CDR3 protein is CASRQGSYNEQFF. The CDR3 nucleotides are TGTGCCAGTAGACAGGGGAGCTACAATGAGCAGTTCTTC.

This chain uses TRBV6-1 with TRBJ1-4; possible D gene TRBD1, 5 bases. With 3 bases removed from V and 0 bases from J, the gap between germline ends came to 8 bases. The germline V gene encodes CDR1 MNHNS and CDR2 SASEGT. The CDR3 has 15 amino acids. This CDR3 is CASSDRATTNEKLFF. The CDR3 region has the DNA TGTGCCAGCAGTGACAGGGCCACAACTAATGAAAAACTGTTTTTT.

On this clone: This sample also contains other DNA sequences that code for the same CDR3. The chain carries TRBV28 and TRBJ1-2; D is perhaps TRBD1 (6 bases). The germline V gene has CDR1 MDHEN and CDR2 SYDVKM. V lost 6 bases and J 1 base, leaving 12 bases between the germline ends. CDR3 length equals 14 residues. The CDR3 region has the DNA TGTGCCAGCAGACAGGGCTCCTTTAACTATGGCTACACCTTC. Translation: CASRQGSFNYGYTF.

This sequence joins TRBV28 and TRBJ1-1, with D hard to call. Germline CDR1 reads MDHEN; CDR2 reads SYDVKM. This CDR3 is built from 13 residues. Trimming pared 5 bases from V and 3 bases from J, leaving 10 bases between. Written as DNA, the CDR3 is TGTGCCAGCAGTCGGGGTATTGACACTGAAGCTTTCTTT. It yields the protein CASSRGIDTEAFF. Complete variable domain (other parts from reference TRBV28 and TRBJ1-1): DVKVTQSSRYLVKRTGEKVFLECVQDMDHENMFWYRQDPGLGLRLIYFSYDVKMKEKGDIPEGYSVSREKKERFSLILESASTNQTSMYLCASSRGIDTEAFFGQGTRLTVV.

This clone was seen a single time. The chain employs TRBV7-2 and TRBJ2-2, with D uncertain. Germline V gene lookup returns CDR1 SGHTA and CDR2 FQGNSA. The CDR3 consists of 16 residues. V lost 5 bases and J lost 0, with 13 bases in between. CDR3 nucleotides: TGTGCCAGCAGCCCATCGTCGTTCGCGAACACCGGGGAGCTGTTTTTT. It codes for CASSPSSFANTGELFF.

The DNA for the CDR3 is TGTGCCAGCAGTGACAAAGGGTTTTTTTCACCCCTCCACTTT. This gives the protein CASSDKGFFSPLHF. This chain uses TRBV6-4 with TRBJ1-6, with D uncertain. V was clipped by 2 bases and J by 9 bases, with 11 bases between them. This CDR3 has 14 residues. Germline V gene lookup returns CDR1 MRHNA and CDR2 SNTAGT.

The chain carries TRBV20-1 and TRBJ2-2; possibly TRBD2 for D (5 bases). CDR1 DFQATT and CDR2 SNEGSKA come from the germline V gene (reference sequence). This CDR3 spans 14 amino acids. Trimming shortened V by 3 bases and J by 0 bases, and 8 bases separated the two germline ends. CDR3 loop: CSASKRTNTGELFF. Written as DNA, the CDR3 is TGCAGTGCTAGTAAGCGGACGAACACCGGGGAGCTGTTTTTT.

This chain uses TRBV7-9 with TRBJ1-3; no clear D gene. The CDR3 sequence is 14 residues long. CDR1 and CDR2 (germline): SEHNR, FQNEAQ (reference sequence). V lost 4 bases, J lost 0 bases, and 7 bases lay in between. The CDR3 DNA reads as TGTGCCAGCAGCTCTGTCGACTCTGGAAACACCATATATTTT. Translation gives CASSSVDSGNTIYF.

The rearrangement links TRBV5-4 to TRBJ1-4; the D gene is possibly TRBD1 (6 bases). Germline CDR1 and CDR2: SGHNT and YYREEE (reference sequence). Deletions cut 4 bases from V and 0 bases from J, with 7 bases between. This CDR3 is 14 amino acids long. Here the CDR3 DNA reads TGTGCCAGCAGCCCAGGGGCAACTAATGAAAAACTGTTTTTT. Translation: CASSPGATNEKLFF.

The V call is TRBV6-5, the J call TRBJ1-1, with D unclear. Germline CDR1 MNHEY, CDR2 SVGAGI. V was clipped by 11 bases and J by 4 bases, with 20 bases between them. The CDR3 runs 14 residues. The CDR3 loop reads CAVAQTSRRTEAFF. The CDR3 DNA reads TGTGCCGTCGCACAGACCTCCCGGCGCACTGAAGCTTTCTTT.

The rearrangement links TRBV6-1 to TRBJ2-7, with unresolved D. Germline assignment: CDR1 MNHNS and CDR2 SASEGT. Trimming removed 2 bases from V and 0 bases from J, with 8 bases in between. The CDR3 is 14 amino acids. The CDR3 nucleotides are TGTGCCAGCAGTGAAAGGGAAGCCTCCTACGAGCAGTACTTC. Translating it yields CASSEREASYEQYF.

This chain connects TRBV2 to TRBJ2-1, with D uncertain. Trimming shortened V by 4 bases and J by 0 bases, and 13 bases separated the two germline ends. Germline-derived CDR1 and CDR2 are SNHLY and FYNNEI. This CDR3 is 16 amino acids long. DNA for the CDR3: TGTGCCAGCAGTGGTGCGCAGGCGAACTCCTACAATGAGCAGTTCTTC. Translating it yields CASSGAQANSYNEQFF.

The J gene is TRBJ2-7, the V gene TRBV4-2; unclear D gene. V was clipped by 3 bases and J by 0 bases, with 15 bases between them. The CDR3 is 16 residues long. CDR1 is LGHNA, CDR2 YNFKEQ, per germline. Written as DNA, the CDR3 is TGTGCCAGCAGCCAGACCCGACCCCCGAGCTCCTACGAGCAGTACTTC. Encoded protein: CASSQTRPPSSYEQYF.

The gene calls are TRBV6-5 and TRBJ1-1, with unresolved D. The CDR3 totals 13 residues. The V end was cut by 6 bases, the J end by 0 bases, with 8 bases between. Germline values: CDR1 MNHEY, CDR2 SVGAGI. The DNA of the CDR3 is TGTGCCAGCAGAACCGATTTGAACACTGAAGCTTTCTTT. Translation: CASRTDLNTEAFF.

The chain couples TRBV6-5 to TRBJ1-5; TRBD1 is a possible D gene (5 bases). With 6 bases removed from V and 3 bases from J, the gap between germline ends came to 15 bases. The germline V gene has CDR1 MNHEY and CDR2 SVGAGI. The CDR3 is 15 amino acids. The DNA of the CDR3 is TGTGCCAGCAGCGTTGAACCGGGACCCAATCAGCCCCAGCATTTT. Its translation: CASSVEPGPNQPQHF.

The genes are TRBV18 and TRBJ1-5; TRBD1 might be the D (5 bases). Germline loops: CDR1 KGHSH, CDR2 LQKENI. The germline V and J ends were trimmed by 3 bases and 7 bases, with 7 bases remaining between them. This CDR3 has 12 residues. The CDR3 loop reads CASSPGGQPQHF. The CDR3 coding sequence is TGTGCCAGCTCACCTGGGGGGCAGCCCCAGCATTTT.

CDR3 nucleotides: TGCGCCAGCGGCATAGGGGCCTCTGGAAACACCATATATTTT. This translates into CASGIGASGNTIYF. This sequence joins TRBV10-2 and TRBJ1-3, with a tentative D call TRBD1 (5 bases). The germline CDR1 and CDR2 sequences are WSHSY and SAAADI. CDR3 length equals 14 residues. V lost 8 bases and J lost 0, with 11 bases in between.

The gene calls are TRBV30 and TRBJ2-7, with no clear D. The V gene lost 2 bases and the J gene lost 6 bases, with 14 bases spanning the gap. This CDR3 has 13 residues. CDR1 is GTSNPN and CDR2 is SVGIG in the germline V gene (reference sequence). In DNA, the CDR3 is TGTGCCTGGAGTCCACATAGAAAGGGCGAGCAGTACTTC. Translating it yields CAWSPHRKGEQYF. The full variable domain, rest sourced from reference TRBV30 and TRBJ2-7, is SQTIHQWPATLVQPVGSPLSLECTVEGTSNPNLYWYRQAAGRGLQLLFYSVGIGQISSEVPQNLSASRPQDRQFILSSKKLLLSDSGFYLCAWSPHRKGEQYFGPGTRLTVT.

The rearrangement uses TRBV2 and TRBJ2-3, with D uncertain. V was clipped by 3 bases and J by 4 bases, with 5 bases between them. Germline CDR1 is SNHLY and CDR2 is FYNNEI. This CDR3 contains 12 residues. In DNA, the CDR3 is TGTGCCAGCAGTGATCTATCAGATACGCAGTATTTT. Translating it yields CASSDLSDTQYF.

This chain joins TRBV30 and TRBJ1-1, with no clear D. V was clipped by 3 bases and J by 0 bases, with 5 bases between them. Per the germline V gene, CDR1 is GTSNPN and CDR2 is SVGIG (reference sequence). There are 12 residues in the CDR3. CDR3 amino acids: CAWRTVNTEAFF. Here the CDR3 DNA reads TGTGCCTGGAGGACGGTGAACACTGAAGCTTTCTTT.

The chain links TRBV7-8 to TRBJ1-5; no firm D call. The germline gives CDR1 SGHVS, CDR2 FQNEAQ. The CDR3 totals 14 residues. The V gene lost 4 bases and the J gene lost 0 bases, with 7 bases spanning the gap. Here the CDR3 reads CASSYGYSNQPQHF. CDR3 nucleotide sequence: TGTGCCAGCAGCTACGGGTATAGCAATCAGCCCCAGCATTTT.

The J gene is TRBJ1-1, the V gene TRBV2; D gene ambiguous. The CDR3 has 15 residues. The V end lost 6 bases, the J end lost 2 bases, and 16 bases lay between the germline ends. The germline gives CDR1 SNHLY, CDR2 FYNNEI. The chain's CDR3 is CASRQTTQKNTEAFF. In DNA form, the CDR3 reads TGTGCCAGCAGACAGACGACACAGAAAAACACTGAAGCTTTCTTT. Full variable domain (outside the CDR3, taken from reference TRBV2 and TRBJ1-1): EPEVTQTPSHQVTQMGQEVILRCVPISNHLYFYWYRQILGQKVEFLVSFYNNEISEKSEIFDDQFSVERPDGSNFTLKIRSTKLEDSAMYFCASRQTTQKNTEAFFGQGTRLTVV.

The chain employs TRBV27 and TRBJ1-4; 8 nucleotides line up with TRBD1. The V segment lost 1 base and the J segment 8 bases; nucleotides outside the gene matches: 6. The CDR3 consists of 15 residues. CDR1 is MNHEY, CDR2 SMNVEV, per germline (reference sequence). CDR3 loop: CASSLFRGDREKLFF. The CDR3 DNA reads TGTGCCAGCAGTTTATTCCGGGGGGACAGGGAAAAACTGTTTTTT.